These 18 T cell receptor beta chains were all obtained from the same sample, sequenced in a study of shared clonotypes between healthy human individuals. Sequencing used immunoSEQ multiplex PCR; TCRdb keeps in-frame clones, though not all of them. The sample holds about 2.3 million clones, 85% to 95% seen once. Material for sequencing was naive CD4+ T cells from PBMCs. Regarding subset: CD45RA+ positively selected. All receptors come from a young man in good health. Some clones in this sample may be carry-over from other donors' samples.

V usage is TRBV6-6 and J usage is TRBJ1-2, with D tentatively TRBD1 (6 bases). Germline V gene lookup returns CDR1 MNHNY and CDR2 SVGAGI (reference sequence). This CDR3 comprises 13 residues. The V gene lost 7 bases and the J gene lost 4 bases, with 13 bases spanning the gap. CDR3 residues: CASTSAGAYGYTF. The DNA of the CDR3 is TGTGCCAGCACCAGCGCGGGGGCCTATGGCTACACCTTC.

The gene calls are TRBV18 and TRBJ2-6; no clear D. V was clipped by 2 bases and J by 0 bases, with 11 bases between them. Germline CDR1 is KGHSH and CDR2 is LQKENI. This CDR3 region has 17 residues. The CDR3 sequence: CASSPIQIISGANVLTF. The CDR3 DNA follows: TGTGCCAGCTCACCAATTCAGATAATCTCTGGGGCCAACGTCCTGACTTTC.

The rearrangement joins TRBV5-1 to TRBJ1-2, with D maybe TRBD1 (5 bases). The CDR3 has 13 residues. The germline gives CDR1 SGHRS, CDR2 YFSETQ. V was pared by 4 bases and J by 6 bases, with 13 bases between. The CDR3: CASSVLSQDGYTF. The CDR3 nucleotides read TGCGCCAGCAGCGTACTGTCACAGGATGGCTACACCTTC.

The chain carries TRBV14 and TRBJ1-2; no definite D call. Trimming pared 0 bases from V and 8 bases from J, leaving 10 bases between. The CDR3 spans 13 residues. Germline values: CDR1 SGHDN, CDR2 FVKESK. The CDR3, as DNA: TGTGCCAGCAGCCAAGATACTCGGTACGGCTACACCTTC. Its translation is CASSQDTRYGYTF.

The rearrangement links TRBV6-4 to TRBJ2-1; TRBD1 aligns across 8 bases. The CDR3 has 16 residues. J was trimmed by 7 bases and V by 4 bases; bases with no gene match: 12. CDR1 and CDR2 from the germline V gene are MRHNA and SNTAGT. CDR3 nucleotide sequence: TGTGCCAGCAGTGGCCAGGGGGCGAGTACAAGGAATGAGCAGTTCTTC. This translates into CASSGQGASTRNEQFF.

V gene TRBV13 combines with J gene TRBJ2-7; 10 bases align to TRBD1. The CDR3 spans 15 residues. Germline V CDR1 and CDR2: PRHDT, FYEKMQ (reference sequence). Losses at the gene ends were 5 bases for V and 3 bases for J; bases not matched to a gene: 7. DNA for the CDR3: TGTGCCAGCAGCCTAAGGGACAGGGGTGTCTACGAGCAGTACTTC. Translated, it gives CASSLRDRGVYEQYF.

V gene TRBV9 combines with J gene TRBJ2-2, with 9 bases aligning to TRBD2. Germline V gene lookup returns CDR1 SGDLS and CDR2 YYNGEE. The CDR3 has 16 residues. V was clipped by 0 bases and J by 6 bases; unmatched bases: 6. This CDR3 is CASSVGDSGSPGELFF. In nucleotides, the CDR3 is TGTGCCAGCAGCGTAGGCGATAGCGGGAGCCCCGGGGAGCTGTTTTTT.

The J gene is TRBJ2-5, the V gene TRBV29-1; perhaps TRBD1 as D (6 bases). The CDR3 contains 12 residues. The germline V gene encodes CDR1 SQVTM and CDR2 ANQGSEA. The V end was cut by 3 bases, the J end by 2 bases, with 7 bases between. The CDR3 DNA sequence: TGCAGCGTTGATGACAGGCAAGAGACCCAGTACTTC. Its protein is CSVDDRQETQYF. Full variable domain (rest looked up from reference TRBV29-1 and TRBJ2-5): SAVISQKPSRDICQRGTSLTIQCQVDSQVTMMFWYRQQPGQSLTLIATANQGSEATYESGFVIDKFPISRPNLTFSTLTVSNMSPEDSSIYLCSVDDRQETQYFGPGTRLLVL.

The rearrangement joins TRBV28 to TRBJ1-1, with unresolved D. The CDR3 spans 14 residues. V lost 8 bases and J 4 bases, leaving 17 bases between the germline ends. The germline V gene encodes CDR1 MDHEN and CDR2 SYDVKM. This CDR3 reads CASRLAGRSTEAFF. CDR3 coding DNA: TGTGCCAGCCGCTTGGCCGGTCGGAGCACTGAAGCTTTCTTT. Supplemented by reference TRBV28 and TRBJ1-1, the full variable domain reads DVKVTQSSRYLVKRTGEKVFLECVQDMDHENMFWYRQDPGLGLRLIYFSYDVKMKEKGDIPEGYSVSREKKERFSLILESASTNQTSMYLCASRLAGRSTEAFFGQGTRLTVV.

J is TRBJ1-1 and V is TRBV6-5, with D perhaps matching TRBD1 (5 bases). The CDR3 consists of 14 residues. Trimming took off 3 bases at V and 0 bases at J, with 8 bases between the two ends. Looked up from germline, CDR1 is MNHEY and CDR2 is SVGAGI. The CDR3: CASSYNRLNTEAFF. CDR3 nucleotides: TGTGCCAGCAGTTATAACAGGTTGAACACTGAAGCTTTCTTT.

V gene TRBV14 combines with J gene TRBJ2-3; D gene uncertain. Trimming removed 5 bases at V and 2 bases at J, with 14 bases between. CDR1 is SGHDN, CDR2 FVKESK, per germline. The CDR3 is 15 amino acids. This CDR3 is CASSTFTSITDTQYF. In DNA form, the CDR3 reads TGTGCCAGCAGCACCTTTACTTCCATCACAGATACGCAGTATTTT.

V gene TRBV7-9 combines with J gene TRBJ1-6; weak D call: TRBD1 (6 bases). Trimming took 5 bases from V and 9 from J, leaving 20 bases between them. The CDR3 has 16 amino acids. Germline CDR1 SEHNR, CDR2 FQNEAQ (reference sequence). DNA for the CDR3: TGTGCCAGCAGCGCATCAGCCACAGGGATGGGTTCACCCCTCCACTTT. It encodes CASSASATGMGSPLHF.

This chain links TRBV6-5 with TRBJ2-7, with D perhaps being TRBD1 or TRBD2 (5 bases each). Germline V lookup: CDR1 MNHEY, CDR2 SVGAGI. CDR3 length: 15 residues. V was clipped by 7 bases and J by 3 bases, with 19 bases between them. The CDR3 protein is CASKTGTLSHYEQYF. DNA of the CDR3: TGTGCCAGCAAGACCGGGACCCTCTCCCACTACGAGCAGTACTTC.

The chain combines TRBV10-3 with TRBJ2-7; D not resolved. The CDR3 sequence is 11 residues long. Germline CDR1 and CDR2: ENHRY and SYGVKD. V lost 10 bases to trimming and J lost 5 bases, with 12 bases between them. The CDR3 DNA sequence: TGTGCCACTTCCATCTCTCACGAGCAGTACTTC. It encodes CATSISHEQYF.

The DNA of the CDR3 is TGTGCCAGCTCACCAGGGCGCGCAGGGGATACGCAGTATTTT. It translates to CASSPGRAGDTQYF. The chain recombines TRBV18 with TRBJ2-3; D is possibly TRBD1 (5 bases). The CDR3 loop spans 14 amino acids. Germline CDR1 KGHSH, CDR2 LQKENI. The V end lost 2 bases, the J end lost 6 bases, and 12 bases lay between the germline ends.

Details on this clone: Within the sample, other DNA sequences also encode this same CDR3. This chain connects TRBV9 to TRBJ2-7, with 7 bases lining up with TRBD2. The V segment lost 0 bases and the J segment 2 bases; nucleotides outside the gene matches: 2. The CDR3 covers 14 residues. Germline loops: CDR1 SGDLS, CDR2 YYNGEE. The CDR3 is CASSVAGGTYEQYF. Here the CDR3 DNA reads TGTGCCAGCAGCGTAGCGGGAGGTACCTACGAGCAGTACTTC.

The chain combines TRBV5-1 with TRBJ2-7; D is unclear. V lost 1 base, J lost 2 bases, and 7 bases lay in between. Looked up from germline, CDR1 is SGHRS and CDR2 is YFSETQ. The CDR3 is 13 residues long. The CDR3: CASSLNSPYEQYF. The CDR3 coding sequence is TGCGCCAGCAGCTTGAACTCCCCCTACGAGCAGTACTTC.

This clone was seen a few times. In the same sample, other DNA sequences code for this CDR3. The J gene is TRBJ1-1, the V gene TRBV20-1; D might be TRBD1 (5 bases). Germline V gives CDR1 DFQATT, CDR2 SNEGSKA (reference sequence). Trimming removed 3 bases at V and 6 bases at J, with 8 bases between. CDR3 length equals 11 residues. The CDR3 sequence is CSARRQSEAFF. In nucleotides, the CDR3 is TGCAGTGCTAGGCGACAGTCTGAAGCTTTCTTT.